The 19 T cell receptor beta chains below were found in one sample sequenced in a study of radiation and T cells in renal cell carcinoma. Clones were sequenced by immunoSEQ multiplex PCR, and TCRdb holds only the in-frame ones, with some missing. The sample has around 23,000 clones, under 65% seen once. The treatment was: treatment-naive control, cytoreductive nephrectomy. The specimen comprised tumor tissue, sampled from a patient whose treatment was nephrectomy without radiotherapy. These receptors all stem from a human donor with renal cell carcinoma.

The CDR3 region has the DNA TGTGCCAGCAGAGAACCAGGGTTGGATCAGCCCCAGCATTTT. The encoded protein is CASREPGLDQPQHF. V is TRBV2 and J is TRBJ1-5, with TRBD1 as a possible D gene (5 bases). The germline CDR1 and CDR2 sequences are SNHLY and FYNNEI. Trimming pared 6 bases from V and 5 bases from J, leaving 14 bases between. The CDR3 is made up of 14 amino acids.

Relative to its sample, this clone is medium-sized. The chain couples TRBV29-1 to TRBJ2-7, with D possibly TRBD2 on 6 matching bases. V was shortened by 6 bases and J by 7 bases, with 25 bases between the two germline ends. In germline, CDR1 is SQVTM, CDR2 ANQGSEA. This CDR3 has 15 residues. CDR3 nucleotide sequence: TGCAGCGTCCCCAACGGGCTAGCGCCTGGGGGAGAGCAGTACTTC. Translated: CSVPNGLAPGGEQYF.

The CDR3 is CASRGDREKGETQYF. The CDR3 coding sequence is TGTGCCAGCAGGGGGGACAGGGAGAAGGGAGAGACCCAGTACTTC. V usage is TRBV7-9 and J usage is TRBJ2-5; 9 nucleotides align to TRBD1. The CDR3 consists of 15 residues. V was clipped by 6 bases and J by 4 bases; unmatched bases: 9. Germline CDR1 is SEHNR and CDR2 is FQNEAQ (reference sequence).

V usage is TRBV14 and J usage is TRBJ1-4; 9 positions match TRBD1. V gave up 5 bases and J gave up 5 bases; unmatched junction bases: 3. This CDR3 comprises 14 residues. From germline, CDR1 is SGHDN and CDR2 FVKESK. The CDR3 loop is CASSRQGGNEKLFF. The CDR3 coding sequence is TGTGCCAGCAGCAGACAGGGGGGAAATGAAAAACTGTTTTTT. Supplemented by reference TRBV14 and TRBJ1-4, the full variable domain reads EAGVTQFPSHSVIEKGQTVTLRCDPISGHDNLYWYRRVMGKEIKFLLHFVKESKQDESGMPNNRFLAERTGGTYSTLKVQPAELEDSGVYFCASSRQGGNEKLFFGSGTQLSVL.

This clone was picked up a small number of times. Being one base from a much bigger clone, this may be a read error. Other DNA sequences in the same sample also yield this CDR3. The V and J genes are TRBV19 and TRBJ2-3; D unresolved. CDR3 size: 12 residues. Per the germline V gene, CDR1 is LNHDA and CDR2 is SQIVND (reference sequence). V gave up 3 bases and J gave up 1 base, with 2 bases separating them. CDR3 bases: TGTGCCAGTAGTATCGGCACAGATACGCAGTATTTT. Its translation is CASSIGTDTQYF.

This clone was seen many times. The V and J genes are TRBV19 and TRBJ1-2; a possible D gene is TRBD1 (5 bases). Germline V gene data show CDR1 as LNHDA and CDR2 as SQIVND (reference sequence). V lost 6 bases and J 2 bases, leaving 19 bases between the germline ends. The CDR3 is 16 residues long. In nucleotides, the CDR3 is TGTGCCAGTAGAATGAAGACCCTCGGGGGGAACTATGGCTACACCTTC. Translating it yields CASRMKTLGGNYGYTF.

V usage is TRBV19 and J usage is TRBJ2-7; D unresolved. This CDR3 comprises 13 residues. The germline V gene encodes CDR1 LNHDA and CDR2 SQIVND (reference sequence). Trimming removed 1 base from V and 0 bases from J, with 4 bases in between. As DNA, the CDR3 is TGTGCCAGTAGTATAGCTCACTCCTACGAGCAGTACTTC. Its translation: CASSIAHSYEQYF. Full variable domain (missing parts from reference TRBV19 and TRBJ2-7): DGGITQSPKYLFRKEGQNVTLSCEQNLNHDAMYWYRQDPGQGLRLIYYSQIVNDFQKGDIAEGYSVSREKKESFPLTVTSAQKNPTAFYLCASSIAHSYEQYFGPGTRLTVT.

The chain links TRBV9 to TRBJ1-3, with 7 nucleotides matching TRBD1. This CDR3 spans 16 amino acids. V was clipped by 4 bases and J by 1 base; unmatched bases: 8. Germline V gives CDR1 SGDLS, CDR2 YYNGEE. The CDR3: CASSTRQTGSGNTIYF. The CDR3 region has the DNA TGTGCCAGCAGCACCCGACAGACAGGGTCTGGAAACACCATATATTTT.

This clone was detected only a few times. The V call is TRBV7-9, the J call TRBJ2-3; 10 positions match TRBD1. The CDR3 extends over 16 amino acids. The V gene's germline CDR1 is SEHNR and CDR2 FQNEAQ (reference sequence). J was trimmed by 4 bases and V by 1 base; bases with no gene match: 5. Written as DNA, the CDR3 is TGTGCCAGCAGCTTAGGGGGACAGGGGAAGGCAGATACGCAGTATTTT. This gives the protein CASSLGGQGKADTQYF.

The genes are TRBV2 and TRBJ1-5; D not resolved. Trimming stripped 4 bases from V and 5 bases from J, with 6 bases between. The germline V gene has CDR1 SNHLY and CDR2 FYNNEI. The CDR3 extends over 12 amino acids. The CDR3 sequence is CASSVRDQPQHF. The CDR3 nucleotides are TGTGCCAGCAGTGTTAGGGATCAGCCCCAGCATTTT.

The rearrangement uses TRBV5-1 and TRBJ2-5; 9 nucleotides align to TRBD1. Germline values: CDR1 SGHRS, CDR2 YFSETQ. The V and J ends lost 4 bases and 1 base, in that order; junction bases with no gene match: 5. The length of the CDR3 is 15 residues. The CDR3 DNA sequence: TGCGCCAGCAGCACCAGACAGGGGGGCCAAGAGACCCAGTACTTC. Protein sequence: CASSTRQGGQETQYF.

This clone was detected once. The rearrangement uses TRBV6-1 and TRBJ1-5, with 7 bases matching TRBD1. The germline CDR1 and CDR2 sequences are MNHNS and SASEGT. This CDR3 contains 14 residues. The V and J ends lost 6 bases and 0 bases, in that order; junction bases with no gene match: 2. The CDR3, as DNA: TGTGCCAGCAGGGCAGGGGGTAGCAATCAGCCCCAGCATTTT. This gives the protein CASRAGGSNQPQHF.

In nucleotides, the CDR3 is TGCGCCAGCAGCCAAGGAGCAGGCACCGGGGAGCTGTTTTTT. Residues: CASSQGAGTGELFF. This sequence joins TRBV4-1 and TRBJ2-2; D not certain. Germline V gives CDR1 MGHRA, CDR2 YSYEKL. The length of the CDR3 is 14 residues. V lost 1 base and J lost 4, with 7 bases in between.

The table lists this clone with a count of one. This chain connects TRBV30 to TRBJ1-4; no definite D call. Germline V gene data show CDR1 as GTSNPN and CDR2 as SVGIG (reference sequence). Trimming shortened V by 2 bases and J by 8 bases, and 3 bases separated the two germline ends. The CDR3 has 10 amino acids. This CDR3 reads CAWSKEKLFF. CDR3 in DNA: TGTGCCTGGAGTAAGGAAAAACTGTTTTTT. The whole variable domain, filled in from reference TRBV30 and TRBJ1-4, reads SQTIHQWPATLVQPVGSPLSLECTVEGTSNPNLYWYRQAAGRGLQLLFYSVGIGQISSEVPQNLSASRPQDRQFILSSKKLLLSDSGFYLCAWSKEKLFFGSGTQLSVL.

The chain carries TRBV5-4 and TRBJ2-3; TRBD2 matches 12 bases. Losses at the gene ends were 4 bases for V and 2 bases for J; bases not matched to a gene: 5. CDR1 is SGHNT and CDR2 is YYREEE in the germline V gene (reference sequence). The CDR3 runs to 16 residues. In DNA form, the CDR3 reads TGTGCCAGCAGCGCCGGGACTAGCGGGTTCACAGATACGCAGTATTTT. It specifies CASSAGTSGFTDTQYF.

This clone was observed a handful of times. The V gene is TRBV11-2, the J gene TRBJ1-2, with D hard to call. CDR1 SGHAT and CDR2 FQNNGV come from the germline V gene. V gave up 4 bases and J gave up 6 bases, with 12 bases separating them. The CDR3 is 13 amino acids. In DNA form, the CDR3 reads TGTGCCAGCAGCTCACAATCCATCCATGGCTACACCTTC. This encodes CASSSQSIHGYTF. The variable domain in full, completed from reference TRBV11-2 and TRBJ1-2, reads EAGVAQSPRYKIIEKRQSVAFWCNPISGHATLYWYQQILGQGPKLLIQFQNNGVVDDSQLPKDRFSAERLKGVDSTLKIQPAKLEDSAVYLCASSSQSIHGYTFGSGTRLTVV.

The chain recombines TRBV18 with TRBJ2-7; 7 nucleotides align to TRBD1. CDR3 length: 15 amino acids. Germline trimming cut 1 base from V and 0 bases from J; bases unmatched to any gene: 3. CDR1 and CDR2 (germline): KGHSH, LQKENI. In DNA form, the CDR3 reads TGTGCCAGCTCACCACGGGACAGTAGCTCCTACGAGCAGTACTTC. Translating gives CASSPRDSSSYEQYF.

V usage is TRBV19 and J usage is TRBJ1-5; tentatively, D is TRBD1 (5 bases). Trimming left V 3 bases short and J 6 bases short, with 18 bases between. Germline CDR1 LNHDA, CDR2 SQIVND (reference sequence). The CDR3 sequence is 16 residues long. As DNA, the CDR3 is TGTGCCAGTAGTATCCAACCCACGGGGGGAGGTCAGCCCCAGCATTTT. This translates into CASSIQPTGGGQPQHF.

This chain uses TRBV9 with TRBJ2-7, with TRBD2 matching over 10 bases. This CDR3 region has 16 residues. Germline V gene sequence: CDR1 SGDLS, CDR2 YYNGEE. The trim removed 3 bases at V and 3 bases at J, leaving 9 bases unmatched. CDR3 region: CASSASGLAPNYEQYF. As DNA, the CDR3 is TGTGCCAGCAGCGCTTCGGGACTAGCGCCCAACTACGAGCAGTACTTC.